These 13 T cell receptor beta chains were all obtained from the same sample, sequenced in a study of shared clonotypes between healthy human individuals. Clones were read by immunoSEQ multiplex PCR, and TCRdb kept only the in-frame ones, dropping some. The table includes some 200,000 clones, about 93% detected once. Sequenced: naive CD4+ T cells sorted from blood. Subset noted: CD45RA+ positively selected. These receptors were collected from a woman in her 30s in good health.

The V and J genes are TRBV5-1 and TRBJ2-5, with D hard to call. The J call may be incorrect, as the DNA end agrees better with TRBJ2-7. Germline CDR1 is SGHRS and CDR2 is YFSETQ. The CDR3 length is 13 residues. The CDR3 nucleotides read TGCGCCAGCAGCTTGAGGCAGGCTGGCGAGCAGTACTTC. Translating it yields CASSLRQAGEQYF.

The chain combines TRBV9 with TRBJ2-7; D remains unclear. Trimming took 4 bases from V and 7 from J, leaving 18 bases between them. CDR1 is SGDLS, CDR2 YYNGEE, per germline. The CDR3 is 14 amino acids. CDR3 sequence reads: CASSFTPLLGEQYF. CDR3 sequence (DNA): TGTGCCAGCAGCTTCACCCCCCTCTTGGGAGAGCAGTACTTC.

The chain is built from TRBV10-3 and TRBJ1-2; tentatively, D is TRBD1 (5 bases). CDR1 is ENHRY, CDR2 SYGVKD, per germline. Trimming cost V 3 bases and J 2 bases, with 10 bases left between them. The CDR3 consists of 14 residues. The CDR3 sequence is CAISDKGRNYGYTF. The CDR3 DNA is TGTGCCATCAGTGATAAGGGACGGAACTATGGCTACACCTTC.

This chain links TRBV6-1 with TRBJ1-2; a possible D gene is TRBD1 (5 bases). Trimming removed 4 bases at V and 7 bases at J, with 7 bases between. This CDR3 comprises 11 residues. Germline assignment: CDR1 MNHNS and CDR2 SASEGT. CDR3 in DNA: TGTGCCAGCAGTGGGGGCGCTGGCTACACCTTC. It encodes CASSGGAGYTF.

This clone has just one count. The J gene is TRBJ2-5, the V gene TRBV28; D call uncertain. The J call is uncertain, as TRBJ2-7 better fits the DNA end. In germline, CDR1 is MDHEN, CDR2 SYDVKM. The length of the CDR3 is 13 residues. The DNA of the CDR3 is TGTGCCAGCACGGTTACCAGCTCCTACGAGCAGTACTTC. It specifies CASTVTSSYEQYF.

In its sample, this clone was seen a few times. The gene calls are TRBV27 and TRBJ2-7, with D tentatively TRBD2 (6 bases). CDR3 length equals 15 residues. Germline lookup yields CDR1 MNHEY and CDR2 SMNVEV (reference sequence). The ends were cut back, 5 bases at V and 7 bases at J, with 21 bases in the middle. The CDR3 here is CASSRTGRPGGEQYF. The CDR3 DNA sequence: TGTGCCAGCAGTCGCACTGGCCGGCCTGGGGGGGAGCAGTACTTC.

The chain carries TRBV20-1 and TRBJ1-4; 9 bases are shared with TRBD1. The CDR3 contains 10 residues. Germline CDR1 and CDR2: DFQATT and SNEGSKA (reference sequence). As DNA, the CDR3 is TGCAGGACAGGGGGTGAAAAACTGTTTTTT. Its translation: CRTGGEKLFF.

The gene calls are TRBV7-6 and TRBJ2-5, with a tentative D call TRBD1 (5 bases). With the DNA end fitting TRBJ2-7 better, the J assignment may be wrong. This CDR3 region has 14 residues. CDR1 and CDR2 from the germline V gene are SGHVS and FNYEAQ. The CDR3 sequence is CASGVGLQSYEQYF. The CDR3 coding sequence is TGTGCCAGCGGCGTGGGGCTACAGTCCTACGAGCAGTACTTC.

This chain uses TRBV29-1 with TRBJ2-7; 8 nucleotides line up with TRBD2. V lost 4 bases and J lost 2; bases outside the gene matches: 13. Germline CDR1 and CDR2: SQVTM and ANQGSEA. The CDR3 runs 16 residues. Here the CDR3 reads CSVVGLAGRYTYEQYF. The CDR3 DNA reads as TGCAGCGTTGTTGGGTTAGCGGGAAGATACACCTACGAGCAGTACTTC.

This chain uses TRBV6-5 with TRBJ2-7; D is unclear. V was clipped by 0 bases and J by 1 base, with 13 bases between them. The CDR3 has 16 amino acids. Germline lookup yields CDR1 MNHEY and CDR2 SVGAGI. CDR3 residues: CASSYSLAGNSYEQYF. As DNA, the CDR3 is TGTGCCAGCAGTTACTCGTTGGCAGGAAATTCCTACGAGCAGTACTTC.

The chain has TRBV15 and TRBJ2-1; TRBD2 matches at 11 bases. The germline CDR1 and CDR2 sequences are LNHNV and YYDKDF (reference sequence). The CDR3 spans 16 residues. The trim removed 1 base at V and 9 bases at J, leaving 8 bases unmatched. The CDR3 here is CATSRGSLAGVSEQFF. In DNA form, the CDR3 reads TGTGCCACCAGCAGAGGATCACTAGCGGGAGTGTCTGAGCAGTTCTTC.

The CDR3 DNA reads TGTGCCAGCAGCTTAGGATGGTTGGATACGCAGTATTTT. Translated: CASSLGWLDTQYF. The chain couples TRBV11-2 to TRBJ2-3; D uncertain. Germline CDR1 and CDR2: SGHAT and FQNNGV. The CDR3 sequence is 13 residues long. Trimming cost V 1 base and J 6 bases, with 8 bases left between them.

The chain recombines TRBV19 with TRBJ2-7, with 9 bases that match TRBD2. Looked up from germline, CDR1 is LNHDA and CDR2 is SQIVND (reference sequence). J was trimmed by 5 bases and V by 4 bases; bases with no gene match: 3. The CDR3 contains 13 residues. CDR3 residues: CASSKSGRNEQYF. The CDR3, as DNA: TGTGCCAGTAGTAAGAGCGGGAGGAACGAGCAGTACTTC.